The 32 T cell receptor beta chains listed next were all sequenced from one sample in a study of cytomegalovirus exposure and HLA in healthy donors. The primer mix had 60 Vbeta and 13 Jbeta primers. Generated by immunoSEQ multiplex PCR, the TCRdb table keeps only in-frame clones and is missing some. Its clone listing holds about 140,000 clones. The sample was PBMCs. The receptors shown here come from a woman aged 18-35 years in good health and CMV-seronegative.

V usage is TRBV6-5 and J usage is TRBJ2-7; possibly TRBD1 for D (5 bases). CDR1 is MNHEY, CDR2 SVGAGI, per germline. The CDR3 runs 16 residues. The V and J ends lost 4 bases and 2 bases respectively, with 18 bases between them. This chain's CDR3 is CASSSSGFTGTYEQYV. In DNA, the CDR3 is TGTGCCAGCAGTTCATCAGGCTTTACAGGAACCTACGAGCAGTACGTC.

The J gene is TRBJ2-1, the V gene TRBV5-1; TRBD2 might be the D (5 bases). V lost 0 bases to trimming and J lost 8 bases, with 9 bases between them. CDR3 size: 13 residues. Germline V gene sequence: CDR1 SGHRS, CDR2 YFSETQ. Here the CDR3 DNA reads TGCGCCAGCAGCTTGGTCGGGCGGGATGAGCAGTTCTTC. Its protein product is CASSLVGRDEQFF.

V gene TRBV7-6 combines with J gene TRBJ2-7, with 8 bases fitting TRBD1. Unmatched junction bases numbered 6, after V lost 4 bases and J lost 7 bases. The CDR3 spans 13 residues. CDR1 and CDR2 from the germline V gene are SGHVS and FNYEAQ. CDR3 sequence: CASSSRGPGEQYF. The DNA for the CDR3 is TGTGCCAGCAGCTCCAGGGGGCCTGGGGAGCAGTACTTC.

This chain joins TRBV19 and TRBJ2-1; 13 bases align to TRBD2. From germline, CDR1 is LNHDA and CDR2 SQIVND (reference sequence). With 5 bases clipped from V and 0 bases from J, the junction kept 13 bases outside the gene matches. The CDR3 contains 20 residues. In DNA form, the CDR3 reads TGTGCCAGTAGTCCGTCCGGGACTAGCGGGACTTACAGCTCCTACAATGAGCAGTTCTTC. Encoded protein: CASSPSGTSGTYSSYNEQFF.

V and J are TRBV5-1 and TRBJ2-1; TRBD2 matches at 12 bases. V gave up 0 bases and J gave up 0 bases; unmatched junction bases: 4. The CDR3 sequence is 18 residues long. Germline-derived CDR1 and CDR2 are SGHRS and YFSETQ. CDR3 nucleotide sequence: TGCGCCAGCAGCTTGGCCCTACTAGCGGGAGGCTCCTACAATGAGCAGTTCTTC. Residues: CASSLALLAGGSYNEQFF.

The V gene is TRBV7-6, the J gene TRBJ2-1; 11 bases are shared with TRBD2. The trim removed 1 base at V and 5 bases at J, leaving 13 bases unmatched. The CDR3 sequence is 19 residues long. The germline V gene encodes CDR1 SGHVS and CDR2 FNYEAQ. The CDR3 DNA is TGTGCCAGCAGCTTAGAACTGACTGGGGTAGCGGGAGGGGACAATGAGCAGTTCTTC. Its translation: CASSLELTGVAGGDNEQFF.

The V call is TRBV7-2, the J call TRBJ2-1, with a weak D call TRBD2 (5 bases). Trimming cost V 2 bases and J 7 bases, with 12 bases left between them. Germline CDR1 SGHTA, CDR2 FQGNSA. The length of the CDR3 is 14 residues. The CDR3 here is CASSLPPRGNEQFF. The CDR3 DNA reads as TGTGCCAGCAGCTTACCCCCCAGAGGGAATGAGCAGTTCTTC.

The V and J genes are TRBV5-6 and TRBJ2-5; D gene uncertain. This CDR3 has 13 amino acids. Germline values: CDR1 SGHDT, CDR2 YYEEEE. V lost 2 bases and J lost 1, with 6 bases in between. This CDR3 reads CASSFPIQETQYF. The CDR3 coding sequence is TGTGCCAGCAGCTTTCCCATCCAAGAGACCCAGTACTTC.

DNA of the CDR3: TGTGCCAGCAGCGTAGCGACTAGCGGGAGGGATCCCGGGGAGCTGTTTTTT. It is translated as CASSVATSGRDPGELFF. The rearrangement joins TRBV9 to TRBJ2-2; 14 positions agree with TRBD2. V was clipped by 0 bases and J by 6 bases; unmatched bases: 4. Per germline, CDR1 SGDLS and CDR2 YYNGEE. The CDR3 totals 17 residues.

The V call is TRBV10-1, the J call TRBJ2-1; maybe TRBD1 (5 bases). Trimming left V 7 bases short and J 4 bases short, with 20 bases between. This CDR3 has 16 residues. In germline, CDR1 is WNHNN, CDR2 SYGVQD (reference sequence). In DNA form, the CDR3 reads TGCGCCAGCACTCATCGACAGCACAGATCATACAATGAGCAGTTCTTC. It yields the protein CASTHRQHRSYNEQFF.

The CDR3 nucleotides are TGTGCCAGCAGCTTAGTTTCAGGGGGCGAAGCTTTCTTT. This codes for CASSLVSGGEAFF. The chain carries TRBV7-6 and TRBJ1-1; TRBD1 aligns across 8 bases. This CDR3 comprises 13 residues. With V trimmed by 1 base and J by 8 bases, 3 bases remained unmatched. Germline assignment: CDR1 SGHVS and CDR2 FNYEAQ.

The V call is TRBV19, the J call TRBJ2-3; 7 positions agree with TRBD2. The CDR3 contains 15 residues. In germline, CDR1 is LNHDA, CDR2 SQIVND (reference sequence). With 7 bases clipped from V and 3 bases from J, the junction kept 10 bases outside the gene matches. In DNA, the CDR3 is TGTGCCAGTACCGCAGCGGGATGGCTGACAGATACGCAGTATTTT. It translates to CASTAAGWLTDTQYF.

The chain recombines TRBV9 with TRBJ1-5; D may be TRBD1 (6 bases). V gave up 3 bases and J gave up 2 bases, with 9 bases separating them. Germline CDR1 SGDLS, CDR2 YYNGEE. The CDR3 consists of 14 residues. In nucleotides, the CDR3 is TGTGCCAGCAGCGCCAGGGGCGGCAATCAGCCCCAGCATTTT. Its protein product is CASSARGGNQPQHF.

This rearrangement joins TRBV4-1 to TRBJ2-5; 12 nucleotides agree with TRBD2. CDR1 is MGHRA, CDR2 YSYEKL, per germline. V was clipped by 5 bases and J by 0 bases; unmatched bases: 10. The CDR3 has 18 residues. The CDR3 bases are TGCGCCAGCAGCTTCTGCTCCGGGACTAGCGGGCACCAAGAGACCCAGTACTTC. Translated, it gives CASSFCSGTSGHQETQYF.

This chain uses TRBV4-1 with TRBJ1-5; no reliable D call. CDR3 length: 15 amino acids. Trimming removed 4 bases at V and 0 bases at J, with 10 bases between. Germline CDR1 MGHRA, CDR2 YSYEKL. The CDR3 sequence: CASSPRRDSNQPQHF. The DNA of the CDR3 is TGCGCCAGCAGCCCCAGGCGGGATAGCAATCAGCCCCAGCATTTT.

This sequence joins TRBV4-2 and TRBJ2-1; 8 bases agree with TRBD2. J was trimmed by 2 bases and V by 2 bases; bases with no gene match: 2. The length of the CDR3 is 15 residues. From germline, CDR1 is LGHNA and CDR2 YNFKEQ. The CDR3 loop is CASSQKTSAYNEQFF. DNA of the CDR3: TGTGCCAGCAGCCAAAAGACTAGCGCCTACAATGAGCAGTTCTTC.

The V gene is TRBV11-3, the J gene TRBJ2-3; D call uncertain. CDR3 size: 15 residues. Germline V gene sequence: CDR1 SGHNT, CDR2 YENEEA. Trimming left V 5 bases short and J 2 bases short, with 14 bases between. As DNA, the CDR3 is TGTGCCAGCAGCCCCCGCGCACGACTCACAGATACGCAGTATTTT. Protein product: CASSPRARLTDTQYF.

This chain connects TRBV4-1 to TRBJ1-5; 7 bases map to TRBD1. Trimming at V came to 4 bases and at J to 3 bases, leaving 6 bases not matched to a gene. The germline CDR1 and CDR2 sequences are MGHRA and YSYEKL. The CDR3 has 15 amino acids. DNA for the CDR3: TGCGCCAGCAGCCCCGGGACAGTTCCCAATCAGCCCCAGCATTTT. Its protein product is CASSPGTVPNQPQHF.

The J gene is TRBJ2-3, the V gene TRBV7-9; 10 nucleotides line up with TRBD2. Germline assignment: CDR1 SEHNR and CDR2 FQNEAQ (reference sequence). There are 18 residues in the CDR3. V gave up 1 base and J gave up 4 bases; unmatched junction bases: 11. In nucleotides, the CDR3 is TGTGCCAGCAGCTTAGTAGGTTCTGGGCTAGCGGGAGCAGATACGCAGTATTTT. This codes for CASSLVGSGLAGADTQYF. The variable domain in full, with the rest retrieved from reference TRBV7-9 and TRBJ2-3, is DTGVSQNPRHKITKRGQNVTFRCDPISEHNRLYWYRQTLGQGPEFLTYFQNEAQLEKSRLLSDRFSAERPKGSFSTLEIQRTEQGDSAMYLCASSLVGSGLAGADTQYFGPGTRLTVL.

The chain combines TRBV11-3 with TRBJ2-2; the match to TRBD2 covers 7 bases. V trimming: 1 base; J trimming: 2 bases; junction bases outside the gene matches: 4. Germline V gives CDR1 SGHNT, CDR2 YENEEA. The CDR3 covers 16 residues. CDR3 in DNA: TGTGCCAGCAGCTTAGGGACGGGAGGAAACACCGGGGAGCTGTTTTTT. As protein: CASSLGTGGNTGELFF.

The CDR3 DNA reads as TGTGCCAGCGGGCAGGGGGGAGACACTGAAGCTTTCTTT. Its protein is CASGQGGDTEAFF. This chain uses TRBV6-1 with TRBJ1-1; 7 bases fit TRBD1. Germline loops: CDR1 MNHNS, CDR2 SASEGT. There are 13 residues in the CDR3. Trimming took 8 bases from V and 3 from J; bases not matched to a gene: 6.

The chain couples TRBV5-1 to TRBJ2-5, with a possible D match to TRBD2 (6 bases). Per germline, CDR1 SGHRS and CDR2 YFSETQ. Trimming shortened V by 5 bases and J by 5 bases, and 19 bases separated the two germline ends. The CDR3 totals 15 residues. The CDR3 spells CASRNGLGGGETQYF. CDR3 bases: TGCGCCAGCAGAAATGGGCTCGGAGGAGGGGAGACCCAGTACTTC.

The V call is TRBV11-2, the J call TRBJ1-2, with TRBD1 identical over 8 bases. This CDR3 contains 17 residues. J was trimmed by 8 bases and V by 0 bases; bases with no gene match: 14. Germline V gene lookup returns CDR1 SGHAT and CDR2 FQNNGV. The CDR3 DNA sequence: TGTGCCAGCAGCTTAGACCCCGTCGGGACAGGTGGTAAAGGCTACACCTTC. Its protein is CASSLDPVGTGGKGYTF.

The V call is TRBV30, the J call TRBJ1-2; 9 bases match TRBD1. The ends lost 2 bases at V and 2 bases at J; junction bases unmatched: 6. CDR3 length equals 15 residues. Germline CDR1 reads GTSNPN; CDR2 reads SVGIG (reference sequence). As DNA, the CDR3 is TGTGCCTGGAGTCTTCCGGGGACAGGGAACTATGGCTACACCTTC. It translates to CAWSLPGTGNYGYTF. The full variable domain, rest sourced from reference TRBV30 and TRBJ1-2, is SQTIHQWPATLVQPVGSPLSLECTVEGTSNPNLYWYRQAAGRGLQLLFYSVGIGQISSEVPQNLSASRPQDRQFILSSKKLLLSDSGFYLCAWSLPGTGNYGYTFGSGTRLTVV.

V and J are TRBV9 and TRBJ2-3; D perhaps matches TRBD1 (8 bases). Germline loops: CDR1 SGDLS, CDR2 YYNGEE. The CDR3 sequence is 15 residues long. Trimming pared 0 bases from V and 6 bases from J, leaving 14 bases between. The chain's CDR3 is CASSVAGQGGDTQYF. CDR3 nucleotides: TGTGCCAGCAGCGTAGCCGGACAGGGAGGGGATACGCAGTATTTT.

The chain joins TRBV19 to TRBJ2-3; D gene ambiguous. CDR1 and CDR2 (germline): LNHDA, SQIVND (reference sequence). The CDR3 is made up of 15 amino acids. V lost 1 base to trimming and J lost 2 bases, with 10 bases between them. For the CDR3, the DNA is TGTGCCAGTAGTATAGGGTCAACATCCACAGATACGCAGTATTTT. This gives the protein CASSIGSTSTDTQYF.

The rearrangement joins TRBV10-3 to TRBJ2-1; 14 nucleotides agree with TRBD2. CDR3 length: 14 residues. V lost 7 bases to trimming and J lost 8 bases; unmatched junction nucleotides: 4. CDR1 is ENHRY, CDR2 SYGVKD, per germline. The CDR3 is CAITPGLAGDEQFF. The CDR3 coding sequence is TGTGCCATCACCCCGGGACTAGCGGGAGATGAGCAGTTCTTC.

The chain couples TRBV4-1 to TRBJ1-2, with 10 bases lining up with TRBD1. The CDR3 runs to 18 residues. The V segment lost 0 bases and the J segment 6 bases; nucleotides outside the gene matches: 13. Germline CDR1 MGHRA, CDR2 YSYEKL. The CDR3 sequence: CASSQDRSTDRGFNGYTF. The CDR3 DNA is TGCGCCAGCAGCCAAGATCGCTCTACGGACAGGGGGTTTAATGGCTACACCTTC.

CDR3 DNA sequence: TGTGCCAGCAGTGAAGTAGGGCTAGCGGGAATCTACGAGCAGTACTTC. Amino acid sequence: CASSEVGLAGIYEQYF. The chain joins TRBV6-1 to TRBJ2-7; 9 bases map to TRBD2. This CDR3 spans 16 amino acids. Germline V gene data show CDR1 as MNHNS and CDR2 as SASEGT. After removal of 1 base from V and 3 bases from J, the junction contained 7 bases not matched to a gene.

This sequence joins TRBV2 and TRBJ2-5; 9 bases are a match to TRBD1. The J call may be mistaken, given a closer DNA end match to TRBJ2-7. The germline V gene has CDR1 SNHLY and CDR2 FYNNEI. The CDR3 is 14 residues long. The CDR3, as DNA: TGTGCCAGCAGGGATTGGGACAGGGACTACGAGCAGTACTTC. Its translation: CASRDWDRDYEQYF.

V gene TRBV7-3 combines with J gene TRBJ2-6; D gene ambiguous. Trimming pared 1 base from V and 0 bases from J, leaving 7 bases between. Germline V CDR1 and CDR2: SGHTA, FQGTGA. CDR3 length equals 16 residues. This CDR3 is CASSLKQTSGANVLTF. As DNA, the CDR3 is TGTGCCAGCAGCTTAAAACAGACCTCTGGGGCCAACGTCCTGACTTTC.

The V gene is TRBV2, the J gene TRBJ2-3; 7 bases fit TRBD1. Germline values: CDR1 SNHLY, CDR2 FYNNEI. The CDR3 is made up of 16 amino acids. V shed 4 bases, J shed 1 base, and the junction held 8 bases outside the gene matches. The CDR3 reads CASSVETGSGTDTQYF. The CDR3 DNA is TGTGCCAGCAGTGTGGAGACAGGGTCGGGCACAGATACGCAGTATTTT.